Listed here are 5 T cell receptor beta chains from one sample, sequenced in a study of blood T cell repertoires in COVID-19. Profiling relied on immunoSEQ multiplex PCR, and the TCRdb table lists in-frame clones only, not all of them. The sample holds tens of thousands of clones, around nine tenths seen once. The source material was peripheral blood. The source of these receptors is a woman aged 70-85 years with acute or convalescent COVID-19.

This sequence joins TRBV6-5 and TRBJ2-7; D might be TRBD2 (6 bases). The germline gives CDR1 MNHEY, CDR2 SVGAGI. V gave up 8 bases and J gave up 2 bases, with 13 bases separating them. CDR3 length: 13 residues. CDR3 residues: CASGDLGAYEQYF. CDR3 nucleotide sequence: TGTGCCAGCGGGGACTTAGGTGCCTACGAGCAGTACTTC.

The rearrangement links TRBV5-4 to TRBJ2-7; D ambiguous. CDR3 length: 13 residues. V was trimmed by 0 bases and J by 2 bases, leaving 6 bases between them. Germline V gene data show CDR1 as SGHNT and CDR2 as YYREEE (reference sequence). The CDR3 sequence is CASSLDFAYEQYF. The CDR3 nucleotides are TGTGCCAGCAGCTTGGATTTCGCCTACGAGCAGTACTTC.

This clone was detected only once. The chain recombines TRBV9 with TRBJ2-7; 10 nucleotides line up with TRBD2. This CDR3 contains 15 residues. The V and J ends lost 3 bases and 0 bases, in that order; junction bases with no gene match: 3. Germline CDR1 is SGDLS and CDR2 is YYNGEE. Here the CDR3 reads CASSGGLARSYEQYF. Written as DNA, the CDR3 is TGTGCCAGCAGCGGGGGACTAGCGCGCTCCTACGAGCAGTACTTC.

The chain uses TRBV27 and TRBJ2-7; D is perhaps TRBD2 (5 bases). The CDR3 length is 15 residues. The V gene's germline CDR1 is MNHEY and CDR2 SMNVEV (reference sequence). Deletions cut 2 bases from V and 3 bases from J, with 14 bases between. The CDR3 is CASSLLASTFYEQYF. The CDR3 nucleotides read TGTGCCAGCAGTTTACTAGCTAGCACCTTCTACGAGCAGTACTTC.

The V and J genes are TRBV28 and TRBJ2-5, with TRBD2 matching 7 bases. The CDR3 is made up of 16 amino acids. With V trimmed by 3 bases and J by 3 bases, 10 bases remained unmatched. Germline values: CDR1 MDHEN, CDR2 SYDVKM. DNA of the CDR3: TGTGCCAGCAGTTTTACTAGCGTAGAAGTAAAAGAGACCCAGTACTTC. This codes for CASSFTSVEVKETQYF.